The 3 T cell receptor beta chains below all came from one sample that was sequenced in a study of CXCR3 chemokines and chemotherapy response in bladder cancer. TCRdb processed the PCR reads anew with MiXCR; each CDR3 protein has one entry. Of 8,000 or so distinct CDR3 sequences listed, 10% to 15% are singletons. The biological material was taken from a patient whose treatment included neoadjuvant chemotherapy. These receptors were collected from a human donor with bladder cancer that responded to neoadjuvant chemotherapy.

V and J are TRBV7-2 and TRBJ1-5; D is unclear. CDR1 SGHTA and CDR2 FQGNSA come from the germline V gene. Between the trimmed V and J ends, which lost 7 bases and 4 bases, there was a span of 14 bases. This CDR3 spans 14 amino acids. The CDR3 protein is CASTPGSLNQPQHF. CDR3 coding DNA: TGTGCCAGCACCCCGGGCAGCCTAAATCAGCCCCAGCATTTT.

This clonotype was seen at least ten times. The V call is TRBV18, the J call TRBJ2-2; a weak D match, TRBD1 (6 bases). V lost 6 bases and J 2 bases, leaving 13 bases between the germline ends. The CDR3 is 15 residues long. CDR1 and CDR2 from the germline V gene are KGHSH and LQKENI. The DNA of the CDR3 is TGTGCCAGCTCTCTTGTGGACAGTAACACCGGGGAGCTGTTTTTT. Residues: CASSLVDSNTGELFF.

This clonotype was detected only a few times. V gene TRBV12-3 or TRBV12-4 combines with J gene TRBJ1-5, with no clear D. The CDR3 runs 14 residues. V was clipped by 1 base and J by 4 bases, with 8 bases between them. The CDR3 here is CASSLGGGNQPQHF. CDR3 DNA sequence: TGTGCCAGCAGTTTAGGGGGTGGAAATCAGCCCCAGCATTTT.